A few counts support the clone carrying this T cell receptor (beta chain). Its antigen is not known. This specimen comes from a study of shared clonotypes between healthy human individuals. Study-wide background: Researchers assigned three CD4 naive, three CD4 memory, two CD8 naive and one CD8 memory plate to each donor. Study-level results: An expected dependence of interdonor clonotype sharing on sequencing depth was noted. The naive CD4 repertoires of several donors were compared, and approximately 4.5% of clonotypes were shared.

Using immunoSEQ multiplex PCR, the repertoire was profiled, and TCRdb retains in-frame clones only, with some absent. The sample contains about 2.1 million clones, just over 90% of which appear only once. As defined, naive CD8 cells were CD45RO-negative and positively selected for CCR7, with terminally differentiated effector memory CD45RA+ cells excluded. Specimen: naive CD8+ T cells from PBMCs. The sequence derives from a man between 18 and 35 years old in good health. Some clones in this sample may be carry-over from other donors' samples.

The CDR3 DNA sequence: TGTGCCAGCAGCCCAACGTGGGACAGGGCTGGAGAGCAGTACTTC. Translation gives CASSPTWDRAGEQYF. The V call is TRBV7-9, the J call TRBJ2-7; 9 positions match TRBD1. The CDR3 consists of 15 residues. The germline V gene has CDR1 SEHNR and CDR2 FQNEAQ (reference sequence). V shed 5 bases, J shed 7 bases, and the junction held 12 bases outside the gene matches.